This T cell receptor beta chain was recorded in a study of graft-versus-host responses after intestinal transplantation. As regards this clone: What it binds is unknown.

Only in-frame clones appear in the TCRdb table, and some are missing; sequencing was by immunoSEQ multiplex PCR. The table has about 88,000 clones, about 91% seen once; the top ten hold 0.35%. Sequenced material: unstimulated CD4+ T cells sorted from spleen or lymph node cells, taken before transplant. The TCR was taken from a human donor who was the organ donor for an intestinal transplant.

CDR3 DNA: TGCGCCATGAATCTACTAGCGGGAGAGCAGTACTTC. Amino acid sequence: CAMNLLAGEQYF. The chain has TRBV4-1 and TRBJ2-7; TRBD2 matches 10 bases. CDR1 and CDR2 (germline): MGHRA, YSYEKL. With 10 bases clipped from V and 7 bases from J, the junction kept 7 bases outside the gene matches. This CDR3 is built from 12 residues.